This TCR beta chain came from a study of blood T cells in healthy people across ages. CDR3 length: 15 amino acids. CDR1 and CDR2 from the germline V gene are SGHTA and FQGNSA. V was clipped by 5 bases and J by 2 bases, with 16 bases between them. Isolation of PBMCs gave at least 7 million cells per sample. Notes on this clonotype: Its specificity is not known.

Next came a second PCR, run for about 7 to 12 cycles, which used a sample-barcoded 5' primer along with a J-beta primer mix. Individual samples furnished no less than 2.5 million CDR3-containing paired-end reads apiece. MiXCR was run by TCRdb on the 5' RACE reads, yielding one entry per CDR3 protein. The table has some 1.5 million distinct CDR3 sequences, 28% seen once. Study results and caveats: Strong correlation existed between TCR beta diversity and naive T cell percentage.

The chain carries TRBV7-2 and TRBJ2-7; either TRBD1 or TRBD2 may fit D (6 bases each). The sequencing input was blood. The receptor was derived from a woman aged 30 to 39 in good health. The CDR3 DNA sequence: TGTGCCAGCAGCCGGGAGTCGGCAGGGGCCTACGAGCAGTACTTC. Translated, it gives CASSRESAGAYEQYF.